This TCR beta chain comes out of a study of blood T cells in healthy people across ages. The V gene lost 3 bases and the J gene lost 3 bases, with 14 bases spanning the gap. This CDR3 has 15 amino acids. Germline V CDR1 and CDR2: MDHEN, SYDVKM. The study's findings and limits: Correlation between TCR beta diversity and naive T cell percentage was strong. Getting older went along with TCR beta diversity per million T cells dropping roughly linearly.

With regard to this clonotype: The antigen remains unidentified.

All donors came from Russia, were Caucasian and healthy, and spanned ages about 6 to 90. A minimum of 6.5 million PBMCs was isolated per sample. A second PCR, run for roughly 7 to 11 cycles, used a sample-barcoded 5' primer plus a J-beta primer mix. MiXCR, run by TCRdb on the 5' RACE reads, gives a single entry per CDR3 protein. Here the sample spans hundreds of thousands of distinct CDR3 sequences, 35% to 60% being singletons. The clonotype was recovered from an older man in good health. The sequencing sample was made of blood. This rearrangement joins TRBV28 to TRBJ1-2, with a possible D match to TRBD1 (5 bases). CDR3 DNA: TGTGCCAGCAGTTTGGGGACGAGGGTTCACTATGGCTACACCTTC. Translated: CASSLGTRVHYGYTF.